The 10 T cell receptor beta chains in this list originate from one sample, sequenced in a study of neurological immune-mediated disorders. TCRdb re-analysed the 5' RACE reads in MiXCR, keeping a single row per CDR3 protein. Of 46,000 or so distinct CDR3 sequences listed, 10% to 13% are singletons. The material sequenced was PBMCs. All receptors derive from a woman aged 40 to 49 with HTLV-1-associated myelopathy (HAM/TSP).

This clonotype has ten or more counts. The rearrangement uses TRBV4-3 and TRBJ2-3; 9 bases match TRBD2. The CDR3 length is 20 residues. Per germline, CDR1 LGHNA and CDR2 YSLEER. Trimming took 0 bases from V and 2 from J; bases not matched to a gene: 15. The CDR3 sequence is CASSQDLLAGLLNVTDTQYF. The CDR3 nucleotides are TGCGCCAGCAGCCAAGATCTTCTAGCGGGGCTGTTAAACGTCACAGATACGCAGTATTTT.

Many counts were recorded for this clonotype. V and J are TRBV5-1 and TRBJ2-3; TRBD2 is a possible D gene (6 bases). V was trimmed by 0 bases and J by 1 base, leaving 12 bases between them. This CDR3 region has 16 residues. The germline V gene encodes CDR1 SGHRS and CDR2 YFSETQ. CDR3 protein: CASSLVGPGGTDTQYF. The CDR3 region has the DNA TGCGCCAGCAGCTTGGTTGGGCCGGGGGGCACAGATACGCAGTATTTT.

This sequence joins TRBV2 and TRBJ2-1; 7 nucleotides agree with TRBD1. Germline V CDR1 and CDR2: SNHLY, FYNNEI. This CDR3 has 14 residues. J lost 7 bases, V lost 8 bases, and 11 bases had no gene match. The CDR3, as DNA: TGTGCCAGCGAGACAGGGCAGGGATGGAATGAGCAGTTCTTC. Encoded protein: CASETGQGWNEQFF.

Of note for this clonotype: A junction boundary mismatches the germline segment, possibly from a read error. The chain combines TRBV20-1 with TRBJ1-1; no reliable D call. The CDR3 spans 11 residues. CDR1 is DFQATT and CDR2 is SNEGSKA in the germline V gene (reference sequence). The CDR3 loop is CRAFSNSEAFF. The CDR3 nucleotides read TGCAGAGCCTTTTCGAACTCTGAAGCTTTCTTT.

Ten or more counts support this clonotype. CDR3 sequence: CASSLKTDRTSGYSYNEQFF. In DNA form, the CDR3 reads TGTGCCAGCAGCTTAAAAACCGATCGGACTAGCGGTTACTCCTACAATGAGCAGTTCTTC. J is TRBJ2-1 and V is TRBV7-3; 10 bases line up with TRBD2. Losses at the gene ends were 1 base for V and 0 bases for J; bases not matched to a gene: 12. Germline V gives CDR1 SGHTA, CDR2 FQGTGA. The CDR3 loop spans 20 amino acids.

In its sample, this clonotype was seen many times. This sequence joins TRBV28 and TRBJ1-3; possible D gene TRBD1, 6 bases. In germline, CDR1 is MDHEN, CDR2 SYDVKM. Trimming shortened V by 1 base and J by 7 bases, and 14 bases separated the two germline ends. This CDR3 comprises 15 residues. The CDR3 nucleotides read TGTGCCAGCAGTTTATCCACCCCCGGACAGAACACCATATATTTT. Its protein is CASSLSTPGQNTIYF.

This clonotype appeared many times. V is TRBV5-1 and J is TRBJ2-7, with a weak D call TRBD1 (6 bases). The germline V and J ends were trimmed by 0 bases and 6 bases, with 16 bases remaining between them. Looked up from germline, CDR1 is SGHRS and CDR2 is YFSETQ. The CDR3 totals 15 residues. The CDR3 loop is CASSLGQGIFGEQYF. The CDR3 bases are TGCGCCAGCAGCTTGGGTCAGGGGATCTTTGGCGAGCAGTACTTC.

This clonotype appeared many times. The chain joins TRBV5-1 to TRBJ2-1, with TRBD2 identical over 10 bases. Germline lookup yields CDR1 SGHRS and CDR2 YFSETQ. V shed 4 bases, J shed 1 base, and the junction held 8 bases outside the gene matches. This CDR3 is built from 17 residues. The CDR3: CASSVSGGSRSYNEQFF. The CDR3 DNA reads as TGCGCCAGCAGCGTTAGCGGGGGGTCCAGGTCCTACAATGAGCAGTTCTTC. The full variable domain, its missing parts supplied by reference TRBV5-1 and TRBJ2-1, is KAGVTQTPRYLIKTRGQQVTLSCSPISGHRSVSWYQQTPGQGLQFLFEYFSETQRNKGNFPGRFSGRQFSNSRSEMNVSTLELGDSALYLCASSVSGGSRSYNEQFFGPGTRLTVL.

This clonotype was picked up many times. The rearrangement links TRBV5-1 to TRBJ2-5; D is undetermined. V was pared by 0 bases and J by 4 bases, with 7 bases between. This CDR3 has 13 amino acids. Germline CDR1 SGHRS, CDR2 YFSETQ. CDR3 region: CASSLVPRETQYF. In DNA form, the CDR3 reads TGCGCCAGCAGCTTGGTCCCTCGAGAGACCCAGTACTTC. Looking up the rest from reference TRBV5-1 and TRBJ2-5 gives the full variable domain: KAGVTQTPRYLIKTRGQQVTLSCSPISGHRSVSWYQQTPGQGLQFLFEYFSETQRNKGNFPGRFSGRQFSNSRSEMNVSTLELGDSALYLCASSLVPRETQYFGPGTRLLVL.

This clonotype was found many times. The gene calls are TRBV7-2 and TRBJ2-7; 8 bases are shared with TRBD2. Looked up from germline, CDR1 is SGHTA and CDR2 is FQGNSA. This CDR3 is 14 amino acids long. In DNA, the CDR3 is TGTGCAGCTGCCCCGTTCGGGGGGGCCGGCGAGCAGTACTTC. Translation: CAAAPFGGAGEQYF.